This T cell receptor beta chain was captured in a study of cytomegalovirus exposure and HLA in healthy donors. General study results and limits: Later work found most CMV-associated TCR beta chains apparently HLA-restricted. Rates of TCR association differed by HLA locus in a later analysis, with DRB1 highest and HLA-C lowest.

The CDR3 contains 17 residues. V gave up 4 bases and J gave up 0 bases, with 16 bases separating them. The germline V gene has CDR1 MGHRA and CDR2 YSYEKL. On this clone: Its cognate antigen is unknown.

PCR was performed using 60 Vbeta and 13 Jbeta primers. Some clones are missing from TCRdb's copy, which holds only in-frame ones; the method was immunoSEQ multiplex PCR. The data show over 200,000 clones, around 76% seen once. The chain combines TRBV4-1 with TRBJ2-1, with D perhaps matching TRBD2 (5 bases). Sequencing used PBMCs. The source of this sequence is a man aged 40-49 years in good health and CMV-seropositive. The CDR3 bases are TGCGCCAGCAGCCCAAGTGGGGTAGCGTTCTCCTACAATGAGCAGTTCTTC. This sequence encodes CASSPSGVAFSYNEQFF.